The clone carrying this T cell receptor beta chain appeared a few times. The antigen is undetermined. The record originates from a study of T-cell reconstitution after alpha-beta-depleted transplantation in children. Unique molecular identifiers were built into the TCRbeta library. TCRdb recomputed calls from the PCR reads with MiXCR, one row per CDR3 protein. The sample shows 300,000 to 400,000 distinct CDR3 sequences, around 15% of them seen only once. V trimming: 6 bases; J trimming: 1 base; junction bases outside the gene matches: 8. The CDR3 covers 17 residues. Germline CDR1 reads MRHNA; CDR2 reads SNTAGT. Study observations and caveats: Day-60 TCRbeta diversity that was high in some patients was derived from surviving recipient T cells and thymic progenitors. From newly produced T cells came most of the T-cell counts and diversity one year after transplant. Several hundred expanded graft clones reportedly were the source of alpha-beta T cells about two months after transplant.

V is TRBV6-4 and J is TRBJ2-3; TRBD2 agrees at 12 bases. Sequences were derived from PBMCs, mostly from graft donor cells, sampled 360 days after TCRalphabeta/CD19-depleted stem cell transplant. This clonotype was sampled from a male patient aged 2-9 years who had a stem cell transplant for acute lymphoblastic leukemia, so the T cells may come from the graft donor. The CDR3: CASSSTGTSGRTDTQYF. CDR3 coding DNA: TGTGCCAGCAGCTCGACCGGGACTAGCGGGCGCACAGATACGCAGTATTTT.